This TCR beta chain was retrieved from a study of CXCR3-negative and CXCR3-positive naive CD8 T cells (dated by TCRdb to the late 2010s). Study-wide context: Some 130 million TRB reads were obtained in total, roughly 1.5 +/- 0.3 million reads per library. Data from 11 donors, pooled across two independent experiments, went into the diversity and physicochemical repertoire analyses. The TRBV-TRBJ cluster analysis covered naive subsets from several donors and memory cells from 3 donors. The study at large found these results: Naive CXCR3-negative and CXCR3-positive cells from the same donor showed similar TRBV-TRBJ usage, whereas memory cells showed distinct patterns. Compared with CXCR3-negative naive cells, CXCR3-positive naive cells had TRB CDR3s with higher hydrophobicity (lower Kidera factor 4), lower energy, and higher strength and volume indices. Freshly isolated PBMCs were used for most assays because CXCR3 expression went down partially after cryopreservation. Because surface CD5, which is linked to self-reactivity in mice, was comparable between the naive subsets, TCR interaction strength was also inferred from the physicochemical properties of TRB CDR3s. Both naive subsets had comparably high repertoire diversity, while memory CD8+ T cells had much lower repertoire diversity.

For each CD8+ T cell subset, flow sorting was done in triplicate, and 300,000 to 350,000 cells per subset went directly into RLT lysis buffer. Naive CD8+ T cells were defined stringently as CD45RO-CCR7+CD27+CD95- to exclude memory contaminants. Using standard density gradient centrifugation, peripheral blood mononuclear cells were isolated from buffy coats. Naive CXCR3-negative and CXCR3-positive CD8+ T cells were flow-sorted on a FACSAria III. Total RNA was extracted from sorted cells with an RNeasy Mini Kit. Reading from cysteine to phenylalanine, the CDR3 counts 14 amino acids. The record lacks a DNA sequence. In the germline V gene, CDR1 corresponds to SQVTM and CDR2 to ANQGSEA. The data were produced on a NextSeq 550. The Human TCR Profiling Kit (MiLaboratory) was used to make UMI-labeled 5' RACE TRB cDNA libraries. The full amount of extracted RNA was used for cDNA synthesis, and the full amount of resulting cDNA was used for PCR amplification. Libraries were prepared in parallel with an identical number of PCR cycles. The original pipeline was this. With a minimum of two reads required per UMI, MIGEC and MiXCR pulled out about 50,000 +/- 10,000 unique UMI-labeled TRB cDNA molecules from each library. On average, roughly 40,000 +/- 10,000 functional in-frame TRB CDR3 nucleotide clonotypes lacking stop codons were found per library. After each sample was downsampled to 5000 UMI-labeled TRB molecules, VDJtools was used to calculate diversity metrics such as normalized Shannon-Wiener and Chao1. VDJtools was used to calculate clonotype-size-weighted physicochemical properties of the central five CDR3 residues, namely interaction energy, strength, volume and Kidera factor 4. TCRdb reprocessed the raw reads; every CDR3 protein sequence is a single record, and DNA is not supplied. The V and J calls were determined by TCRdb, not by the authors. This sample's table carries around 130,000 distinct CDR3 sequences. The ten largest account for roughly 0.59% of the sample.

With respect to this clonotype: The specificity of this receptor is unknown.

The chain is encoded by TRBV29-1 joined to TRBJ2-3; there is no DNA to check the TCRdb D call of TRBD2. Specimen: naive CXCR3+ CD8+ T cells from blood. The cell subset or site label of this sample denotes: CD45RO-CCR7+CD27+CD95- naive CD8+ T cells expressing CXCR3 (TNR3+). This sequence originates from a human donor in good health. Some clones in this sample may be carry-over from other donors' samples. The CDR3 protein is CSSTGTQYTDTQYF.